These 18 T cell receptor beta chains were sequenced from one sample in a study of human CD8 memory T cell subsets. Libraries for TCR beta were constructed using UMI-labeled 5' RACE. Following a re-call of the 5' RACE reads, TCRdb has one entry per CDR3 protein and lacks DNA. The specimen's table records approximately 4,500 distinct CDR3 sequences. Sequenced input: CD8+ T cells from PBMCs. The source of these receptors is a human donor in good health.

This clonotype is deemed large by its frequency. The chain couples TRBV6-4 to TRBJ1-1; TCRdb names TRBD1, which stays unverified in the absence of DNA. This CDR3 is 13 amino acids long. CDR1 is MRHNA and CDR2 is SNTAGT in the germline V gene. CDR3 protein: CASSESGAAEAFF.

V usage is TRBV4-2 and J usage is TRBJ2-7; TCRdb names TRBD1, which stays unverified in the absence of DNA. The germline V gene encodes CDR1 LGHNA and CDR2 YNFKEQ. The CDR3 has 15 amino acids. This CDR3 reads CASSSSLDPGDEQYF.

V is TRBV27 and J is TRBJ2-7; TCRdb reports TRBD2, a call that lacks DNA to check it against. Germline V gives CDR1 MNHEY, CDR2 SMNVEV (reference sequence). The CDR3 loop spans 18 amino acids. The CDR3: CASSLLAGRSPLSYEQYF.

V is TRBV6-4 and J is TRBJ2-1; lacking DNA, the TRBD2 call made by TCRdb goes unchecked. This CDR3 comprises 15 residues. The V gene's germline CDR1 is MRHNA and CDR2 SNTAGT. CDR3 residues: CASSEGLAGNNEQFF.

The CDR3 region is CASSFRAYYEQYF. This chain links TRBV7-2 with TRBJ2-7; TCRdb names TRBD1, which stays unverified in the absence of DNA. The CDR3 length is 13 residues. From germline, CDR1 is SGHTA and CDR2 FQGNSA.

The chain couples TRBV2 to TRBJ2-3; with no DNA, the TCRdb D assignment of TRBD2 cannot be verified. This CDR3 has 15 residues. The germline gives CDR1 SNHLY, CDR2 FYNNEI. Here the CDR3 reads CASRTSGGATDTQYF. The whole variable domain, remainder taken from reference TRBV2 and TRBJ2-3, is EPEVTQTPSHQVTQMGQEVILRCVPISNHLYFYWYRQILGQKVEFLVSFYNNEISEKSEIFDDQFSVERPDGSNFTLKIRSTKLEDSAMYFCASRTSGGATDTQYFGPGTRLTVL.

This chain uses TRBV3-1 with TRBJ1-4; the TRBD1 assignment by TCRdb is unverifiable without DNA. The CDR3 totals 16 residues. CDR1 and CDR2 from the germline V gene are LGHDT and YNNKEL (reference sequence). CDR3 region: CASSPRDRATNEKLFF.

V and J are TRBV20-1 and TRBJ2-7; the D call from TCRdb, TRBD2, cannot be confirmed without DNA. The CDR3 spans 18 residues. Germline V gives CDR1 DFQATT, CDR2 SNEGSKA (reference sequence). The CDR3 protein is CSASGVQGLAAFSYEQYF.

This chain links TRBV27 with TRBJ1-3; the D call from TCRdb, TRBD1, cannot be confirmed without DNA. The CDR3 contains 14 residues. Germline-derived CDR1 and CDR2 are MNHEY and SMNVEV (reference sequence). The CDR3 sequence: CASRQGFSGNTIYF.

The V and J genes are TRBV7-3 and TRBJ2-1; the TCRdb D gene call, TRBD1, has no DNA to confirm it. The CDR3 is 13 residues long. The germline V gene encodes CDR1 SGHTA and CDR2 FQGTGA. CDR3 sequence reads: CASSHGGGNEQFF.

The CDR3 region is CASSEDPGGHYEQYF. The rearrangement uses TRBV6-1 and TRBJ2-7; TCRdb's D gene call, TRBD1, goes unchecked for lack of DNA. The CDR3 spans 15 residues. CDR1 MNHNS and CDR2 SASEGT come from the germline V gene.

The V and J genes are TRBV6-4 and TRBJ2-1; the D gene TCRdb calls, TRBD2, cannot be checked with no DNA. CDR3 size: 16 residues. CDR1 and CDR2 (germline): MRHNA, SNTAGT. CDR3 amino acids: CASSDSGAGVGNEQFF.

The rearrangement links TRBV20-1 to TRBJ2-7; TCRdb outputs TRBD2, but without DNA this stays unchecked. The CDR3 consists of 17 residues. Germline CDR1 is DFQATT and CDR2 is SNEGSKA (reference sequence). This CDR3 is CSARISGGAYLSYEQYF.

This CDR3 reads CASSYGDRPYNEQFF. The V call is TRBV6-6, the J call TRBJ2-1; TCRdb selects TRBD1, and the lack of DNA leaves this call unchecked. CDR3 length: 15 amino acids. Germline V CDR1 and CDR2: MNHNY, SVGAGI (reference sequence).

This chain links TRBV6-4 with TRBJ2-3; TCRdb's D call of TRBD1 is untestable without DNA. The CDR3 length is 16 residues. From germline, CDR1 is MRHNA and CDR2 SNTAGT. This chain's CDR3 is CASSDSWGSGSDTQYF.

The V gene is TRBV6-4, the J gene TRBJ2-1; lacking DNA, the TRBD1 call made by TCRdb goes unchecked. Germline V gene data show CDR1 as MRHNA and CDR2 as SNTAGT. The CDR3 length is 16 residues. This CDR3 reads CASSDSLGAPYNEQFF.

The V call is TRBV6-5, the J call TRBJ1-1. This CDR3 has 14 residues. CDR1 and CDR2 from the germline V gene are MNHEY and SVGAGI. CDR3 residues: CASSYRQENTEAFF.

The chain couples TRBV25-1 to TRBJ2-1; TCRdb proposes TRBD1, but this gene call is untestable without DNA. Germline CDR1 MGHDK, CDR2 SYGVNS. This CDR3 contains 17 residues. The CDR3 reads CASSDTSRDPLYNEQFF.